The source of this T cell receptor (beta chain) is a study of blood T cell repertoires in COVID-19. Across the whole study: Specimens from acute and convalescent COVID-19 originated in the United States, Italy and Spain.

The CDR3 sequence is 17 residues long. The germline V gene has CDR1 SGHNT and CDR2 YYREEE (reference sequence). The V and J ends lost 3 bases and 0 bases respectively, with 16 bases between them. In the authors' workflow: By means of reference gene primer amplification, nucleated cell counts were estimated. TCRdb keeps only in-frame clones here, not all; method: immunoSEQ multiplex PCR. Clonal size and the V and J genes are those of that table, whereas D and trimming came from the DNA. The sample has roughly 240,000 clones; approximately 85% are singletons. J is TRBJ1-3 and V is TRBV5-4; the D gene is possibly TRBD1 (6 bases). The material sequenced was PBMCs or T cells enriched from blood (not recorded which). The clonotype originates from a woman aged 45-65 years who had recovered from COVID-19. DNA of the CDR3: TGTGCCAGCAGCTCTGGGGGCATCCTGGGCTCTGGAAACACCATATATTTT. It encodes CASSSGGILGSGNTIYF.